These 27 T cell receptor beta chains were all obtained from the same sample, sequenced in a study of control samples from healthy donors and cancer patients. Clones were sequenced by immunoSEQ multiplex PCR, and TCRdb holds only the in-frame ones, with some missing. The sample includes 91,000 or so clones, roughly 92% seen only once; the top ten take approximately 1%. Sequencing input: blood. These receptors came from a woman in her thirties in good health.

The CDR3 reads CASSPDRGRHGYTF. For the CDR3, the DNA is TGTGCCAGCTCACCGGACAGGGGAAGGCATGGCTACACCTTC. The chain uses TRBV18 and TRBJ1-2; 9 nucleotides agree with TRBD1. V lost 3 bases and J lost 6; bases outside the gene matches: 5. The CDR3 is 14 residues long. Germline V gene lookup returns CDR1 KGHSH and CDR2 LQKENI.

CDR3 residues: CASSQGTGGAIQETQYF. CDR3 in DNA: TGTGCCAGCAGCCAAGGGACAGGCGGGGCGATACAAGAGACCCAGTACTTC. The chain has TRBV4-2 and TRBJ2-5; D might be TRBD1 (7 bases). The CDR3 spans 17 residues. V dropped 1 base and J dropped 2 bases, with 17 bases sitting between them. Germline CDR1 LGHNA, CDR2 YNFKEQ.

The gene calls are TRBV28 and TRBJ2-4; 8 bases are a match to TRBD1. CDR3 length: 17 amino acids. V shed 3 bases and J 0 bases; nucleotides not matched to a gene: 7. Germline CDR1 is MDHEN and CDR2 is SYDVKM. The CDR3 nucleotides read TGTGCCAGCAGTTTGGAAGAACAGGGGGTAGCCAAAAACATTCAGTACTTC. Amino acid sequence: CASSLEEQGVAKNIQYF.

This clone occurred once. CDR3 sequence: CASSLMLTGELFF. Here the CDR3 DNA reads TGTGCCAGCAGTTTGATGTTAACCGGGGAGCTGTTTTTT. The chain couples TRBV28 to TRBJ2-2; D gene unclear. The CDR3 loop spans 13 amino acids. The germline gives CDR1 MDHEN, CDR2 SYDVKM. V shed 3 bases and J shed 5 bases, with 7 bases lying between them.

The V and J genes are TRBV5-4 and TRBJ2-1; perhaps TRBD2 as D (6 bases). CDR1 and CDR2 (germline): SGHNT, YYREEE (reference sequence). The CDR3 has 15 amino acids. With 0 bases removed from V and 9 bases from J, the gap between germline ends came to 16 bases. CDR3 coding DNA: TGTGCCAGCAGCTTGGACGGGAGCGGAGTAAGTGAGCAGTTCTTC. Protein sequence: CASSLDGSGVSEQFF.

This clone was counted a single time. The J gene is TRBJ2-5, the V gene TRBV6-2 or TRBV6-3; 7 bases map to TRBD2. Germline lookup yields CDR1 MNHEY and CDR2 SVGEGT. V was pared by 1 base and J by 5 bases, with 10 bases of the junction left unmatched. The CDR3 has 16 residues. CDR3 protein: CASSYFGGVGGETQYF. In nucleotides, the CDR3 is TGTGCCAGCAGTTACTTCGGGGGAGTGGGGGGGGAGACCCAGTACTTC.

The rearrangement joins TRBV5-1 to TRBJ1-2; D might be TRBD1 (6 bases). This CDR3 region has 15 residues. The V end was cut by 0 bases, the J end by 4 bases, with 13 bases between. Germline V lookup: CDR1 SGHRS, CDR2 YFSETQ. In nucleotides, the CDR3 is TGCGCCAGCAGCTTGGAAGGGGGGCGCGGCTATGGCTACACCTTC. This translates into CASSLEGGRGYGYTF.

V usage is TRBV4-1 and J usage is TRBJ1-2; D is unresolved. The CDR3 has 14 amino acids. In germline, CDR1 is MGHRA, CDR2 YSYEKL. Trimming stripped 4 bases from V and 7 bases from J, with 16 bases between. CDR3 sequence: CASSPLRLGSGYTF. The CDR3 nucleotides are TGCGCCAGCAGCCCGCTCAGACTCGGTAGTGGCTACACCTTC.

The chain employs TRBV30 and TRBJ2-2, with D possibly called TRBD1 or TRBD2 (5 bases each). CDR1 is GTSNPN and CDR2 is SVGIG in the germline V gene (reference sequence). Trimming took 8 bases from V and 4 from J, leaving 11 bases between them. The CDR3 covers 12 residues. In DNA, the CDR3 is TGTGCCCGGGGCCCACTCACCGGGGAGCTGTTTTTT. Translation: CARGPLTGELFF. The full variable domain, completed using reference TRBV30 and TRBJ2-2, is SQTIHQWPATLVQPVGSPLSLECTVEGTSNPNLYWYRQAAGRGLQLLFYSVGIGQISSEVPQNLSASRPQDRQFILSSKKLLLSDSGFYLCARGPLTGELFFGEGSRLTVL.

The chain couples TRBV10-3 to TRBJ1-3; the D is unclear. This CDR3 comprises 13 residues. V lost 4 bases and J lost 4, with 8 bases in between. The V gene's germline CDR1 is ENHRY and CDR2 SYGVKD. The CDR3 DNA sequence: TGTGCCATCAGTGTGGTCGAGGGAAACACCATATATTTT. Translating it yields CAISVVEGNTIYF.

This clone was recorded a few times. V usage is TRBV4-1 and J usage is TRBJ1-5; D is ambiguous. Germline CDR1 is MGHRA and CDR2 is YSYEKL. V was trimmed by 1 base and J by 2 bases, leaving 9 bases between them. The CDR3 loop spans 15 amino acids. For the CDR3, the DNA is TGCGCCAGCAGCCAAGGGGCTGGGGGCAATCAGCCCCAGCATTTT. It specifies CASSQGAGGNQPQHF.

The CDR3 reads CASTRDSLNQPQHF. The CDR3 DNA reads as TGTGCCAGTACCAGGGACAGTCTCAATCAGCCCCAGCATTTT. The chain joins TRBV19 to TRBJ1-5, with 7 bases aligning to TRBD1. CDR3 length: 14 residues. The J segment lost 3 bases and the V segment lost 7 bases, leaving 6 bases of the junction unmatched. Germline CDR1 LNHDA, CDR2 SQIVND (reference sequence).

The chain couples TRBV27 to TRBJ1-5; 7 bases fit TRBD1. CDR3 length: 15 residues. Germline loops: CDR1 MNHEY, CDR2 SMNVEV (reference sequence). V was pared by 3 bases and J by 4 bases, with 6 bases of the junction left unmatched. The CDR3 spells CASSFSGGGNQPQHF. The CDR3 coding sequence is TGTGCCAGCAGTTTTTCAGGGGGTGGTAATCAGCCCCAGCATTTT.

The chain couples TRBV2 to TRBJ1-6; D is uncertain. CDR1 is SNHLY and CDR2 is FYNNEI in the germline V gene. The CDR3 totals 16 residues. V was cut by 2 bases and J by 10 bases, with 18 bases left in between. Written as DNA, the CDR3 is TGTGCCAGCAGTGAACAACGGCAGAGTATTCAGTCACCCCTCCACTTT. This codes for CASSEQRQSIQSPLHF.

This sequence joins TRBV11-3 and TRBJ2-5, with 14 bases fitting TRBD2. The ends lost 3 bases at V and 3 bases at J; junction bases unmatched: 6. This CDR3 has 17 residues. CDR1 and CDR2 (germline): SGHNT, YENEEA. The CDR3 region is CASSFGGLAGAKETQYF. CDR3 coding DNA: TGTGCCAGCAGCTTCGGGGGACTAGCGGGAGCCAAAGAGACCCAGTACTTC.

The chain uses TRBV4-1 and TRBJ2-6; 9 nucleotides line up with TRBD1. The length of the CDR3 is 16 residues. V trimming: 1 base; J trimming: 2 bases; junction bases outside the gene matches: 0. The germline gives CDR1 MGHRA, CDR2 YSYEKL. This CDR3 is CASSQGQGAGANVLTF. CDR3 bases: TGCGCCAGCAGCCAAGGACAGGGGGCTGGGGCCAACGTCCTGACTTTC.

This clone was picked up one time. The chain recombines TRBV29-1 with TRBJ1-1; D call uncertain. V was pared by 4 bases and J by 9 bases, with 12 bases between. This CDR3 is built from 11 residues. In germline, CDR1 is SQVTM, CDR2 ANQGSEA. This CDR3 reads CSVGPTVKAFF. Written as DNA, the CDR3 is TGCAGCGTTGGCCCCACAGTCAAAGCTTTCTTT. The full variable domain, in which reference TRBV29-1 and TRBJ1-1 provide the parts outside the CDR3, is SAVISQKPSRDICQRGTSLTIQCQVDSQVTMMFWYRQQPGQSLTLIATANQGSEATYESGFVIDKFPISRPNLTFSTLTVSNMSPEDSSIYLCSVGPTVKAFFGQGTRLTVV.

The V and J genes are TRBV7-2 and TRBJ1-4; D perhaps matches TRBD1 (5 bases). CDR1 is SGHTA and CDR2 is FQGNSA in the germline V gene. The CDR3 covers 16 residues. Trimming took off 4 bases at V and 2 bases at J, with 14 bases between the two ends. CDR3 loop: CASSWISGSTNEKLFF. As DNA, the CDR3 is TGTGCCAGCAGCTGGATCTCAGGGTCCACTAATGAAAAACTGTTTTTT.

The count of this clone is one. J is TRBJ2-6 and V is TRBV7-9, with TRBD1 identical over 10 bases. This CDR3 comprises 18 residues. Germline assignment: CDR1 SEHNR and CDR2 FQNEAQ (reference sequence). V trimming: 5 bases; J trimming: 1 base; junction bases outside the gene matches: 8. The CDR3 DNA is TGTGCCAGCAGCCGACCCGGGGGACAGGGGTCTGGGGCCAACGTCCTGACTTTC. Protein: CASSRPGGQGSGANVLTF.

The chain combines TRBV15 with TRBJ2-7; TRBD2 matches 7 bases. CDR3 size: 14 residues. The J segment lost 0 bases and the V segment lost 4 bases, leaving 3 bases of the junction unmatched. The V gene's germline CDR1 is LNHNV and CDR2 YYDKDF (reference sequence). This CDR3 is CATSKGTNSYEQYF. In DNA, the CDR3 is TGTGCCACCAGCAAGGGGACTAACTCCTACGAGCAGTACTTC.

This chain connects TRBV3-1 (or the pseudogene TRBV3-2) to TRBJ1-1, with a possible D match to TRBD1 (6 bases). V lost 4 bases and J 4 bases, leaving 13 bases between the germline ends. Germline values: CDR1 LGHDT, CDR2 YNNKEL (reference sequence). The CDR3 extends over 14 amino acids. DNA of the CDR3: TGTGCCAGCAGCCGCTCAGGGGCGCTCACTGAAGCTTTCTTT. Its protein product is CASSRSGALTEAFF.

This rearrangement joins TRBV7-9 to TRBJ2-1; 11 bases are shared with TRBD2. Germline CDR1 is SEHNR and CDR2 is FQNEAQ (reference sequence). The junction had 1 base not matched to a gene; V was cut back by 3 bases and J by 3 bases. The CDR3 extends over 15 amino acids. CDR3 coding DNA: TGTGCCAGCAGCTTGGGACTAGCGGACTACAATGAGCAGTTCTTC. Translating it yields CASSLGLADYNEQFF.

This chain joins TRBV30 and TRBJ1-3, with 7 bases that match TRBD1. J lost 1 base, V lost 6 bases, and 6 bases had no gene match. The CDR3 runs to 14 residues. The V gene's germline CDR1 is GTSNPN and CDR2 SVGIG (reference sequence). The CDR3, as DNA: TGTGCCTGCCAGCAGGGGGTATCTGGAAACACCATATATTTT. Protein sequence: CACQQGVSGNTIYF.

This clone was observed a single time. This sequence joins TRBV6-2 or TRBV6-3 and TRBJ1-2; D may be TRBD1 (5 bases). The CDR3 sequence is 11 residues long. V was shortened by 2 bases and J by 7 bases, with 5 bases between the two germline ends. Germline V gene sequence: CDR1 MNHEY, CDR2 SVGEGT. The CDR3 protein is CASSYGAGYTF. The CDR3 DNA reads TGTGCCAGCAGTTACGGGGCTGGCTACACCTTC.

The rearrangement joins TRBV28 to TRBJ2-4; TRBD1 is a possible D gene (5 bases). The CDR3 is 14 amino acids. CDR1 MDHEN and CDR2 SYDVKM come from the germline V gene. V dropped 6 bases and J dropped 0 bases, with 9 bases sitting between them. The CDR3 coding sequence is TGTGCCAGCAGGACAGATCTAGCCAAAAACATTCAGTACTTC. Amino acid sequence: CASRTDLAKNIQYF.

V is TRBV5-4 and J is TRBJ2-3, with 8 bases identical to TRBD1. CDR3 length: 16 residues. Unmatched junction bases numbered 17, after V lost 9 bases and J lost 5 bases. The germline V gene encodes CDR1 SGHNT and CDR2 YYREEE (reference sequence). The CDR3 region is CAISKDRTGSLDTQYF. The CDR3 bases are TGTGCCATCTCAAAGGATCGGACAGGGTCCTTAGATACGCAGTATTTT. The variable domain in full, with the rest retrieved from reference TRBV5-4 and TRBJ2-3, is ETGVTQSPTHLIKTRGQQVTLRCSSQSGHNTVSWYQQALGQGPQFIFQYYREEENGRGNFPPRFSGLQFPNYSSELNVNALELDDSALYLCAISKDRTGSLDTQYFGPGTRLTVL.

V is TRBV29-1 and J is TRBJ1-2, with D possibly matching TRBD1 (5 bases). The CDR3 has 11 residues. Deletions cut 3 bases from V and 6 bases from J, with 8 bases between. Germline V CDR1 and CDR2: SQVTM, ANQGSEA. As DNA, the CDR3 is TGCAGCGTTGACTTAGGGGATGGCTACACCTTC. Its translation is CSVDLGDGYTF.